This T cell receptor beta chain was recovered during a study of blood T cell repertoires in COVID-19. With 7 bases removed from V and 7 bases from J, the gap between germline ends came to 16 bases. The CDR3 contains 13 residues. CDR1 is SGHTA and CDR2 is FQGNSA in the germline V gene. Produced via immunoSEQ multiplex PCR; TCRdb's table is partial and in-frame only. The sample shows about 350,000 clones, 80% to 90% of them seen only once. The chain carries TRBV7-2 and TRBJ1-2, with D possibly matching TRBD1 (5 bases). Sequenced: peripheral blood. The sequence was obtained from a man under 40 with COVID-19, enrolled during active disease. This chain's CDR3 is CASNPARVGGYTF. DNA for the CDR3: TGTGCCAGCAACCCGGCCAGGGTAGGTGGCTACACCTTC.